Shown below are 29 T cell receptor beta chains from a single sample sequenced in a study of regulatory T cells in long-lasting Graves disease. CDR3 regions were amplified by Arm-PCR using iRepertoire HTBI primers to build TCR beta libraries. TCRdb re-derived calls from the multiplex PCR reads in MiXCR, one entry per CDR3 protein. The sample yields 350,000 to 500,000 distinct CDR3 sequences, under 25% seen once. The time point is: persistent/refractory GD, antithyroid drugs over 5 years with positive TRAb. Preparation of the TCR library used RNA extracted from PBMCs. The sequencing used peripheral blood mononuclear cells (PBMCs), collected when the disease was refractory, from a patient treated with antithyroid drugs. The receptor set was obtained from a female donor with Graves disease.

V and J are TRBV28 and TRBJ2-7, with 16 bases that match TRBD2. Germline V gene lookup returns CDR1 MDHEN and CDR2 SYDVKM. The CDR3 runs to 16 residues. V was clipped by 2 bases and J by 2 bases; unmatched bases: 0. The CDR3, as DNA: TGTGCCAGCAGTTTAGGGACTAGCGGGAGGGCCTACGAGCAGTACTTC. Its translation: CASSLGTSGRAYEQYF.

The chain has TRBV20-1 and TRBJ2-5; 12 bases align to TRBD2. J was trimmed by 5 bases and V by 0 bases; bases with no gene match: 4. Germline values: CDR1 DFQATT, CDR2 SNEGSKA (reference sequence). This CDR3 comprises 15 residues. The CDR3 loop reads CSARDTSGRSETQYF. The DNA of the CDR3 is TGCAGTGCTAGAGATACTAGCGGGAGGAGTGAGACCCAGTACTTC.

V gene TRBV2 combines with J gene TRBJ2-2; 10 positions match TRBD2. This CDR3 has 15 amino acids. V lost 4 bases to trimming and J lost 6 bases; unmatched junction nucleotides: 5. Germline V lookup: CDR1 SNHLY, CDR2 FYNNEI. For the CDR3, the DNA is TGTGCCAGCAGTGGCTCCCTAGCGGGAGCCGGGGAGCTGTTTTTT. It codes for CASSGSLAGAGELFF.

This clonotype has a count of ten or more. The CDR3: CASSEFSGFYGYTF. The CDR3 DNA follows: TGTGCCAGCAGTGAATTTTCGGGTTTCTATGGCTACACCTTC. The chain carries TRBV2 and TRBJ1-2; D unresolved. The ends were cut back, 2 bases at V and 4 bases at J, with 11 bases in the middle. CDR1 is SNHLY and CDR2 is FYNNEI in the germline V gene. The CDR3 contains 14 residues.

This clonotype was seen a handful of times. V is TRBV5-5 and J is TRBJ2-1; 9 bases fit TRBD2. V dropped 0 bases and J dropped 9; count of bases not matched to a gene: 7. The CDR3 spans 15 residues. Germline V CDR1 and CDR2: SGHKS, YYEKEE (reference sequence). DNA of the CDR3: TGTGCCAGCAGCTTGGCGGCGGGAGGGGAAGGTGAGCAGTTCTTC. The encoded protein is CASSLAAGGEGEQFF.

The chain couples TRBV2 to TRBJ2-1; no reliable D call. Germline CDR1 reads SNHLY; CDR2 reads FYNNEI. The CDR3 consists of 12 residues. The ends were cut back, 5 bases at V and 5 bases at J, with 7 bases in the middle. CDR3 sequence: CASSPWDNEQFF. Here the CDR3 DNA reads TGTGCCAGCAGTCCCTGGGACAATGAGCAGTTCTTC.

The chain joins TRBV19 to TRBJ2-5; D might be TRBD1 or TRBD2, each matching 7 bases. CDR3 size: 15 residues. With 6 bases removed from V and 4 bases from J, the gap between germline ends came to 18 bases. Germline V lookup: CDR1 LNHDA, CDR2 SQIVND (reference sequence). This CDR3 reads CASRTTSRGGETQYF. CDR3 sequence (DNA): TGTGCCAGTAGGACGACTAGCAGGGGGGGAGAGACCCAGTACTTC.

This clonotype was seen many times. This chain connects TRBV2 to TRBJ1-1; D unresolved. Looked up from germline, CDR1 is SNHLY and CDR2 is FYNNEI. V gave up 2 bases and J gave up 0 bases, with 7 bases separating them. The CDR3 spans 14 residues. The DNA of the CDR3 is TGTGCCAGCAGTGAATCCGTGTTGAACACTGAAGCTTTCTTT. It encodes CASSESVLNTEAFF. Combining the CDR3 with reference TRBV2 and TRBJ1-1 gives the whole variable domain EPEVTQTPSHQVTQMGQEVILRCVPISNHLYFYWYRQILGQKVEFLVSFYNNEISEKSEIFDDQFSVERPDGSNFTLKIRSTKLEDSAMYFCASSESVLNTEAFFGQGTRLTVV.

This chain uses TRBV5-5 with TRBJ1-6, with 7 bases that match TRBD1. Germline assignment: CDR1 SGHKS and CDR2 YYEKEE (reference sequence). The CDR3 has 17 amino acids. V shed 0 bases, J shed 9 bases, and the junction held 12 bases outside the gene matches. CDR3 sequence reads: CASSLDPGQGGISPLHF. The DNA of the CDR3 is TGTGCCAGCAGCTTGGATCCCGGGCAGGGGGGGATTTCACCCCTCCACTTT.

Many counts were recorded for this clonotype. This sequence joins TRBV6-1 and TRBJ1-5; D ambiguous. Germline V gene data show CDR1 as MNHNS and CDR2 as SASEGT. This CDR3 is built from 17 residues. Trimming shortened V by 0 bases and J by 0 bases, and 12 bases separated the two germline ends. The CDR3 coding sequence is TGTGCCAGCAGTGAAGCGCTTCTTGGCCCTAGCAATCAGCCCCAGCATTTT. Its translation: CASSEALLGPSNQPQHF.

The chain is built from TRBV18 and TRBJ1-5, with D perhaps TRBD1 (5 bases). The germline V gene encodes CDR1 KGHSH and CDR2 LQKENI. Trimming shortened V by 3 bases and J by 7 bases, and 22 bases separated the two germline ends. The CDR3 has 17 amino acids. CDR3 nucleotides: TGTGCCAGCTCACCGAGGATGGGGCAGACCGCATTACAGCCCCAGCATTTT. Residues: CASSPRMGQTALQPQHF.

This clonotype was found many times. This rearrangement joins TRBV19 to TRBJ2-5; D perhaps matches TRBD2 (6 bases). Per germline, CDR1 LNHDA and CDR2 SQIVND (reference sequence). The CDR3 has 13 amino acids. V was cut by 8 bases and J by 0 bases, with 10 bases left in between. DNA for the CDR3: TGTGCCAGTTCCGGGACTTACCAAGAGACCCAGTACTTC. Translation: CASSGTYQETQYF.

The chain couples TRBV7-9 to TRBJ2-7, with D uncertain. The CDR3 consists of 14 residues. From germline, CDR1 is SEHNR and CDR2 FQNEAQ (reference sequence). With 0 bases removed from V and 2 bases from J, the gap between germline ends came to 8 bases. CDR3 DNA sequence: TGTGCCAGCAGCTTAGCAGGGAAGGCCTACGAGCAGTACTTC. This sequence encodes CASSLAGKAYEQYF.

This clonotype was seen ten or more times. The chain recombines TRBV19 with TRBJ1-5; 9 nucleotides match TRBD1. The CDR3 consists of 15 residues. Trimming removed 3 bases from V and 4 bases from J; junction bases left unmatched: 4. The germline V gene has CDR1 LNHDA and CDR2 SQIVND (reference sequence). In DNA, the CDR3 is TGTGCCAGTAGTATCACGGGACAGGGTAATCAGCCCCAGCATTTT. Translation gives CASSITGQGNQPQHF.

V gene TRBV12-3 or TRBV12-4 combines with J gene TRBJ2-7; 8 bases are shared with TRBD1. After removal of 4 bases from V and 5 bases from J, the junction contained 7 bases not matched to a gene. This CDR3 region has 14 residues. The CDR3 DNA reads as TGTGCCAGCAGTTCGCAGGGGGCTGTTAACGAGCAGTACTTC. Protein product: CASSSQGAVNEQYF.

The chain joins TRBV11-2 to TRBJ2-3; perhaps TRBD1 as D (6 bases). Germline V gene data show CDR1 as SGHAT and CDR2 as FQNNGV. The V and J ends lost 3 bases and 4 bases respectively, with 8 bases between them. The CDR3 contains 13 residues. CDR3 in amino acids: CASSFTGSDTQYF. In DNA form, the CDR3 reads TGTGCCAGCAGCTTTACAGGGTCAGATACGCAGTATTTT.

This clonotype was counted at least ten times. J is TRBJ1-1 and V is TRBV6-1; D is uncertain. CDR1 is MNHNS and CDR2 is SASEGT in the germline V gene. The ends were cut back, 6 bases at V and 5 bases at J, with 13 bases in the middle. This CDR3 comprises 13 residues. The CDR3 sequence is CASRVAGVTEAFF. The CDR3 DNA is TGTGCCAGCAGGGTGGCAGGAGTGACTGAAGCTTTCTTT.

The chain has TRBV25-1 and TRBJ1-4; D perhaps matches TRBD1 (5 bases). CDR1 and CDR2 (germline): MGHDK, SYGVNS. This CDR3 has 14 amino acids. V shed 8 bases and J shed 0 bases, with 10 bases lying between them. The CDR3 is CASGRGATNEKLFF. CDR3 bases: TGTGCCAGCGGACGGGGCGCAACTAATGAAAAACTGTTTTTT.

This chain uses TRBV18 with TRBJ1-1, with a possible D match to TRBD1 (6 bases). Germline loops: CDR1 KGHSH, CDR2 LQKENI. The CDR3 runs to 14 residues. The V end was cut by 3 bases, the J end by 2 bases, with 10 bases between. The CDR3 is CASSPQGLNTEAFF. Here the CDR3 DNA reads TGTGCCAGCTCACCGCAGGGGCTTAACACTGAAGCTTTCTTT.

This chain links TRBV12-3 or TRBV12-4 with TRBJ2-3; the D call may be TRBD1 or TRBD2 (5 bases each). V dropped 6 bases and J dropped 4 bases, with 14 bases sitting between them. The CDR3 runs to 14 residues. In DNA, the CDR3 is TGTGCCAGCAGCCGGGACGGAGACTCAGATACGCAGTATTTT. Its translation is CASSRDGDSDTQYF.

This clonotype was counted ten times or more. J is TRBJ1-5 and V is TRBV6-1, with 7 positions matching TRBD1. Trimming took 2 bases from V and 1 from J; bases not matched to a gene: 2. Germline CDR1 reads MNHNS; CDR2 reads SASEGT. There are 15 residues in the CDR3. CDR3 sequence reads: CASSEPGQSNQPQHF. CDR3 bases: TGTGCCAGCAGTGAACCGGGACAGAGCAATCAGCCCCAGCATTTT.

There are many counts of this clonotype. V usage is TRBV2 and J usage is TRBJ2-7; 8 nucleotides line up with TRBD1. V shed 3 bases and J 6 bases; nucleotides not matched to a gene: 10. This CDR3 contains 15 residues. Per the germline V gene, CDR1 is SNHLY and CDR2 is FYNNEI. As DNA, the CDR3 is TGTGCCAGCAGTGAGAGCATAGGGACAGGTATCGAGCAGTACTTC. Translated: CASSESIGTGIEQYF.

Worth noting for this clonotype: Since a much larger clone is just one base distant, this may be a read error. V usage is TRBV20-1 and J usage is TRBJ2-7; D unclear. Germline lookup yields CDR1 DFQATT and CDR2 SNEGSKA (reference sequence). CDR3 length equals 13 residues. The CDR3 is CSALGQNSYQQYF. Written as DNA, the CDR3 is TGCAGTGCCCTGGGCCAGAACTCCTACCAGCAGTACTTC.

The rearrangement links TRBV12-3 or TRBV12-4 to TRBJ2-7; 7 bases map to TRBD2. The CDR3 runs 14 residues. V was clipped by 11 bases and J by 2 bases; unmatched bases: 12. The CDR3 loop is CASSGASGAYEQYF. CDR3 coding DNA: TGTGCCTCAAGCGGGGCCTCAGGAGCCTACGAGCAGTACTTC.

The chain employs TRBV20-1 and TRBJ2-2; the D gene is possibly TRBD2 (5 bases). V was trimmed by 5 bases and J by 4 bases, leaving 17 bases between them. The germline V gene encodes CDR1 DFQATT and CDR2 SNEGSKA (reference sequence). The CDR3 sequence is 15 residues long. The CDR3 loop reads CSAVQLGMSTGELFF. Written as DNA, the CDR3 is TGCAGTGCTGTACAACTCGGGATGTCCACCGGGGAGCTGTTTTTT.

The rearrangement joins TRBV18 to TRBJ1-3; no clear D. V shed 5 bases and J shed 0 bases, with 8 bases lying between them. Per the germline V gene, CDR1 is KGHSH and CDR2 is LQKENI. This CDR3 is built from 14 residues. CDR3 loop: CASSEGLSGNTIYF. CDR3 nucleotides: TGTGCCAGCTCAGAGGGTCTCTCTGGAAACACCATATATTTT.

The sample holds a few counts of this clonotype. The chain has TRBV5-1 and TRBJ1-3; 7 bases map to TRBD1. Looked up from germline, CDR1 is SGHRS and CDR2 is YFSETQ. J was trimmed by 3 bases and V by 3 bases; bases with no gene match: 3. CDR3 length: 14 amino acids. The CDR3 DNA reads TGCGCCAGCAGCTGGGGACAGTATGGAAACACCATATATTTT. This gives the protein CASSWGQYGNTIYF.

The V call is TRBV13, the J call TRBJ1-2; TRBD1 matches 8 bases. This CDR3 has 16 residues. Germline V gene lookup returns CDR1 PRHDT and CDR2 FYEKMQ (reference sequence). V trimming: 0 bases; J trimming: 3 bases; junction bases outside the gene matches: 6. CDR3 sequence reads: CASSLGQGASDYGYTF. The CDR3 region has the DNA TGTGCCAGCAGCTTAGGCCAGGGGGCAAGTGACTATGGCTACACCTTC.

This clonotype was counted only a few times. This chain connects TRBV13 to TRBJ2-7; D is perhaps TRBD1 or TRBD2 (5 bases each). Germline CDR1 PRHDT, CDR2 FYEKMQ (reference sequence). This CDR3 has 14 residues. V shed 5 bases and J shed 3 bases, with 14 bases lying between them. This chain's CDR3 is CASSQEGNNYEQYF. CDR3 in DNA: TGTGCCAGCAGCCAAGAGGGGAATAACTACGAGCAGTACTTC.